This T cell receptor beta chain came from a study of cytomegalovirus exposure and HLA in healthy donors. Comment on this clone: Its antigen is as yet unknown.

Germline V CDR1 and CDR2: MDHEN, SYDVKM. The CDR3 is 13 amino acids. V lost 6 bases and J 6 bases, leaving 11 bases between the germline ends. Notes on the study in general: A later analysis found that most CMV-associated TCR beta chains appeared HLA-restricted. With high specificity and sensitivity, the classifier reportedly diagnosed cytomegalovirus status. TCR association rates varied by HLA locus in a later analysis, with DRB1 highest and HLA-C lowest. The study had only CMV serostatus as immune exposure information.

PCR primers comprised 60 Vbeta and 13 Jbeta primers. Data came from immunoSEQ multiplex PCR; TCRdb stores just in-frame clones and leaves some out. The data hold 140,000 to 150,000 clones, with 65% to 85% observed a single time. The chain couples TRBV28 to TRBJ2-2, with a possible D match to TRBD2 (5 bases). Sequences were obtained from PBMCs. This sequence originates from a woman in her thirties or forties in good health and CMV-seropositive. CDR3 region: CASSQTIPGELFF. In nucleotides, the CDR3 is TGTGCCAGCAGCCAGACTATCCCCGGGGAGCTGTTTTTT. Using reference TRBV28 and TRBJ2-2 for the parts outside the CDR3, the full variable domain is DVKVTQSSRYLVKRTGEKVFLECVQDMDHENMFWYRQDPGLGLRLIYFSYDVKMKEKGDIPEGYSVSREKKERFSLILESASTNQTSMYLCASSQTIPGELFFGEGSRLTVL.